A selection of T cell receptor beta chains follows, all from one sample in a study of CD8 T cells in ankylosing spondylitis. A single record per CDR3 protein comes from TCRdb applying MiXCR to the 5' RACE reads. The data show some 130,000 distinct CDR3 sequences, 5.5% to 7.5% seen once. Input material: blood, either unsorted or a sorted T cell fraction (not recorded which). These receptors came from a female donor with ankylosing spondylitis or in good health (not recorded which). CDR3s include the opening cysteine and the closing phenylalanine or tryptophan. Each record gives: V gene, clone size, D gene, J gene, CDR3 protein, CDR3 DNA. D genes are given only for firm matches. Clone size, where shown, is once, few, many, or a class for clones that have expanded.

TRBV12-3/TRBV12-4,many,TRBD1,TRBJ1-1,CASTLDRGVTEAFF,TGTGCCAGCACCCTAGACAGGGGTGTCACTGAAGCTTTCTTT
TRBV6-2/TRBV6-3,many,NA,TRBJ1-1,CASSWTQMNTEAFF,TGTGCCAGCAGTTGGACGCAGATGAACACTGAAGCTTTCTTT
TRBV7-9,many,TRBD2,TRBJ2-1,CASSPRPLAGSYNEQFF,TGTGCCAGCAGCCCGCGGCCTTTAGCGGGTTCCTACAATGAGCAGTTCTTC
TRBV29-1,many,TRBD1,TRBJ1-5,CRDRAGQPQHF,TGCAGGGACAGGGCAGGGCAGCCCCAGCATTTT
TRBV6-1,many,TRBD1,TRBJ2-7,CASSGNRGLREQYF,TGTGCCAGCAGTGGAAACAGGGGCCTGAGAGAGCAGTACTTC
TRBV11-2,NA,TRBD2,TRBJ2-5,CASSLLHFGGGAAETQYF,TGTGCCAGCAGCTTACTCCACTTTGGCGGGGGGGCGGCAGAGACCCAGTACTTC
TRBV7-6,many,NA,TRBJ2-5,CASSLAMSWKETQYF,TGTGCCAGCAGCTTAGCGATGTCTTGGAAAGAGACCCAGTACTTC
TRBV7-9,many,NA,TRBJ2-1,CASSSEDSYNEQFF,TGTGCCAGCAGCTCCGAGGACTCCTACAATGAGCAGTTCTTC
TRBV27,many,TRBD2,TRBJ2-3,CASSLISGGADTQYF,TGTGCCAGCAGTTTAATTAGCGGGGGGGCGGATACGCAGTATTTT
TRBV2,many,NA,TRBJ1-2,CASSEGYYGYTF,TGTGCCAGCAGTGAAGGGTACTATGGCTACACCTTC
TRBV12-3/TRBV12-4,many,NA,TRBJ2-2,CASSSLGGFTGELFF,TGTGCCAGCAGTTCCCTGGGGGGATTCACCGGGGAGCTGTTTTTT
TRBV3-1,many,TRBD1,TRBJ2-2,CASSHRGRYTGELFF,TGTGCCAGCAGCCACAGGGGGCGATACACCGGGGAGCTGTTTTTT
TRBV7-9,many,NA,TRBJ2-2,CASSLFVNTGELFF,TGTGCCAGCAGCTTATTCGTGAACACCGGGGAGCTGTTTTTT
TRBV5-1,many,NA,TRBJ2-3,CASSGSTDTDTQYF,TGCGCCAGCAGCGGCTCGACCGACACAGATACGCAGTATTTT
TRBV7-2,many,NA,TRBJ2-5,CASSHPAWQGPRTQYF,TGTGCCAGCAGCCATCCCGCTTGGCAGGGTCCCAGGACCCAGTACTTC
TRBV7-9,few,NA,TRBJ1-1,CASSPGPVTEAFF,TGTGCCAGCAGCCCGGGGCCGGTTACTGAAGCTTTCTTT
TRBV5-5,many,NA,TRBJ1-3,CASSLDTSGNTIYF,TGTGCCAGCAGCTTGGACACCTCTGGAAACACCATATATTTT
TRBV12-3/TRBV12-4,many,TRBD1,TRBJ1-6,CASRGTGGSPLHF,TGTGCCAGCAGGGGGACAGGGGGATCACCCCTCCACTTT
TRBV3-1,many,NA,TRBJ1-6,CASSLVGGALHF,TGTGCCAGCAGCCTAGTCGGCGGGGCCCTCCACTTT
TRBV4-1,few,NA,TRBJ1-5,CASSFRQSSNQPQHF,TGCGCCAGCAGCTTCAGACAGAGCAGCAATCAGCCCCAGCATTTT
TRBV18,NA,TRBD1,TRBJ1-2,CASSPGARGLSYGYTF,TGTGCCAGCTCACCGGGGGCAAGGGGGCTTTCCTATGGCTACACCTTC
TRBV28,many,NA,TRBJ2-5,CASSWGYQETQYF,TGTGCCAGCAGTTGGGGGTACCAAGAGACCCAGTACTTC
TRBV4-1,many,NA,TRBJ2-7,CASSQEDEQYF,TGCGCCAGCAGCCAAGAGGACGAGCAGTACTTC
TRBV7-2,many,NA,TRBJ2-7,CASSPTGYEQYF,TGTGCCAGCAGCCCGACAGGTTACGAGCAGTACTTC
TRBV2,many,TRBD1,TRBJ1-6,CASRERTGARNSPLHF,TGTGCCAGCAGGGAGAGGACAGGGGCCCGCAATTCACCCCTCCACTTT
TRBV5-1,NA,NA,TRBJ2-1,CASSRTADEQFF,TGCGCCAGCAGCCGGACGGCGGATGAGCAGTTCTTC
TRBV5-5,few,TRBD2,TRBJ2-5,CASRPLAGGQETQYF,TGTGCCAGCAGACCACTAGCGGGGGGCCAAGAGACCCAGTACTTC
TRBV2,many,NA,TRBJ2-3,CASRPLLAASTDTQYF,TGTGCCAGCAGGCCCCTACTGGCGGCCTCCACAGATACGCAGTATTTT
TRBV29-1,many,NA,TRBJ1-2,CSVPRQALSYGYTF,TGCAGCGTGCCCCGACAGGCTCTGAGCTATGGCTACACCTTC
TRBV25-1,few,TRBD1,TRBJ2-2,CASSDLGQGGTGELFF,TGTGCCAGCAGTGACCTCGGACAGGGAGGCACCGGGGAGCTGTTTTTT
TRBV5-1,many,NA,TRBJ1-5,CASSLAGGAGQPQHF,TGCGCCAGCAGCTTGGCCGGGGGGGCTGGTCAGCCCCAGCATTTT
TRBV20-1,many,NA,TRBJ2-2,CSASELPNTGELFF,TGCAGTGCTAGCGAGCTACCGAACACCGGGGAGCTGTTTTTT
TRBV20-1,many,TRBD1,TRBJ1-5,CSARGGTGTGQPQHF,TGCAGTGCTAGGGGGGGGACAGGTACGGGTCAGCCCCAGCATTTT
TRBV9,many,NA,TRBJ1-1,CASSAEGGGVEAFF,TGTGCCAGCAGCGCCGAGGGAGGGGGGGTTGAAGCTTTCTTT
TRBV6-1,many,NA,TRBJ1-2,CASSPSSGTNYGYTF,TGTGCCAGCAGCCCCTCGTCGGGTACTAACTATGGCTACACCTTC
TRBV5-1,NA,NA,TRBJ1-1,CASRALNTEAFF,TGCGCCAGCAGGGCATTGAACACTGAAGCTTTCTTT
TRBV7-2,many,NA,TRBJ1-4,CASSLGPGLFEKLFF,TGTGCCAGCAGCTTAGGGCCTGGACTGTTTGAAAAACTGTTTTTT
TRBV12-3/TRBV12-4,many,NA,TRBJ2-7,CASSLGRRDEQYF,TGTGCCAGCAGTTTGGGGCGAAGAGACGAGCAGTACTTC
TRBV11-2,many,TRBD2,TRBJ2-1,CASSLRIAGGLSSYNEQFF,TGTGCCAGCAGCCTCCGGATAGCGGGGGGCCTTAGCTCCTACAATGAGCAGTTCTTC
TRBV5-6,many,NA,TRBJ2-4,CASSLGGKNIQYF,TGTGCCAGTTCGTTAGGGGGAAAAAACATTCAGTACTTC
TRBV15,many,NA,TRBJ1-5,CATSREEDQPQHF,TGTGCCACCAGCAGAGAGGAGGATCAGCCCCAGCATTTT
TRBV11-1,few,TRBD1,TRBJ2-7,CASRSRGLYEQYF,TGTGCCAGTAGGTCCAGGGGGCTGTACGAGCAGTACTTC
TRBV4-1,NA,NA,TRBJ1-4,CASSLNWTPGEKLFF,TGCGCCAGCTCACTAAACTGGACTCCGGGGGAAAAACTGTTTTTT
TRBV6-2/TRBV6-3,many,TRBD2,TRBJ2-4,CASSYRLAGLNIQYF,TGTGCCAGCAGTTACAGACTAGCGGGGCTGAACATTCAGTACTTC
TRBV12-3/TRBV12-4,many,NA,TRBJ2-2,CASSLMGGTGELFF,TGTGCCAGCAGTTTAATGGGCGGTACCGGGGAGCTGTTTTTT
TRBV5-6,many,TRBD1,TRBJ2-3,CASSFFDRGVGDTQYF,TGTGCCAGCAGCTTTTTTGACAGGGGAGTTGGCGATACGCAGTATTTT
TRBV6-5,many,TRBD1,TRBJ2-7,CASSTTGTGGYEQYF,TGTGCCAGCAGTACTACCGGGACAGGGGGGTACGAGCAGTACTTC
TRBV6-5,many,NA,TRBJ1-6,CASSYKSAPLHF,TGTGCCAGCAGTTACAAGTCAGCACCCCTCCACTTT
TRBV9,many,NA,TRBJ1-3,CASSAIQGNTIYF,TGTGCCAGCAGCGCGATACAGGGAAACACCATATATTTT
TRBV10-3,few,TRBD1,TRBJ2-1,CAISERSGTGQGEQFF,TGTGCCATCAGTGAGCGTTCCGGGACAGGACAGGGTGAGCAGTTCTTC
TRBV5-1,NA,NA,TRBJ2-7,CASSHRGVSYEQYF,TGCGCCAGCAGCCATCGTGGAGTCTCCTACGAGCAGTACTTC
TRBV7-6,many,TRBD1,TRBJ1-2,CASSWTGSYGYTF,TGTGCCAGCAGCTGGACAGGGTCCTATGGCTACACCTTC
TRBV20-1,many,TRBD2,TRBJ2-1,CSANPTSFNYNEQFF,TGCAGTGCTAATCCGACTAGCTTCAATTACAATGAGCAGTTCTTC
TRBV5-1,many,NA,TRBJ1-1,CASSSRVNLTEAFF,TGCGCCAGCAGCAGCAGGGTAAATCTCACTGAAGCTTTCTTT